This TCR beta chain was sequenced for a study of T cells in Graves' hyperthyroidism and ophthalmopathy. As for the study in general: Peripheral blood was secured at the point of initial diagnosis, before any treatment.

This CDR3 contains 15 residues. CDR1 is LNHDA and CDR2 is SQIVND in the germline V gene (reference sequence). The V gene lost 5 bases and the J gene lost 3 bases, with 16 bases spanning the gap. The investigators amplified TCR beta CDR3 regions from RNA transcripts. First-round RT-PCR of the TCR CDR3 relied on the HTBI primer set. One entry per CDR3 protein results from TCRdb running MiXCR on the multiplex PCR reads. The table records 300,000 to 450,000 distinct CDR3 sequences, 14% to 15% of them present only once. It was uncontrolled infection, other autoimmune disease, pregnancy or lactation that excluded patients. Using approximately 10 ml of fresh peripheral blood, PBMCs were prepared.

V gene TRBV19 combines with J gene TRBJ2-5; D call uncertain. This clonotype was obtained from a woman under 40 with Graves' hyperthyroidism. Sequencing was performed on blood. CDR3 bases: TGTGCCAGTAGTGTGCTAGTCCAAGTGGAAGAGACCCAGTACTTC. Residues: CASSVLVQVEETQYF.